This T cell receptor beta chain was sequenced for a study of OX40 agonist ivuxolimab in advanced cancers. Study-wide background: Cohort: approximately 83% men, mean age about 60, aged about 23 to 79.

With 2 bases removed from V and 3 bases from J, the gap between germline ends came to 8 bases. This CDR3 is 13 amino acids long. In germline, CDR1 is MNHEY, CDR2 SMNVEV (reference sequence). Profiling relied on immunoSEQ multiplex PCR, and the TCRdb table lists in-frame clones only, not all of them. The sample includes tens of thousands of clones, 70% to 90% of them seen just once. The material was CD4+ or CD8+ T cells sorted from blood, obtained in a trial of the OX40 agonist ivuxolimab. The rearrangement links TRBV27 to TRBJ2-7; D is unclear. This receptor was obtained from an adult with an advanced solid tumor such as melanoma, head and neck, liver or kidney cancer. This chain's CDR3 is CASSLARLYEQYF. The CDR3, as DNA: TGTGCCAGCAGTTTAGCCAGGCTCTACGAGCAGTACTTC.